The 27 T cell receptor beta chains below were found in one sample sequenced in a study of blood T cell repertoires in COVID-19. Generated by immunoSEQ multiplex PCR, the TCRdb table keeps only in-frame clones and is missing some. Of more than 250,000 clones in the sample, 70% to 90% were seen once. The sample taken for sequencing was PBMCs or T cells enriched from blood (not recorded which). The receptors derive from a woman aged 30 to 39 who had recovered from COVID-19.

CDR3 bases: TGTGCCAGCAGCCAAAACGGGATGTCCAATCAGCCCCAGCATTTT. Translation gives CASSQNGMSNQPQHF. V is TRBV7-2 and J is TRBJ1-5; D not resolved. V shed 5 bases and J shed 3 bases, with 14 bases lying between them. This CDR3 contains 15 residues. Germline V gives CDR1 SGHTA, CDR2 FQGNSA.

This clone came up once. The chain joins TRBV7-3 to TRBJ1-6; no clear D. Trimming took 2 bases from V and 7 from J, leaving 12 bases between them. The CDR3 covers 15 residues. The V gene's germline CDR1 is SGHTA and CDR2 FQGTGA. The CDR3 sequence is CASSLFGGANSPLHF. As DNA, the CDR3 is TGTGCCAGCAGCTTATTTGGCGGAGCGAATTCACCCCTCCACTTT.

This sequence joins TRBV5-1 and TRBJ1-2, with 12 positions matching TRBD1. Germline assignment: CDR1 SGHRS and CDR2 YFSETQ. The CDR3 spans 15 residues. The V and J ends lost 3 bases and 7 bases, in that order; junction bases with no gene match: 7. CDR3: CASSSPGQGAGGYTF. In nucleotides, the CDR3 is TGCGCCAGCAGCTCCCCGGGACAGGGGGCGGGTGGCTACACCTTC.

V is TRBV4-2 and J is TRBJ2-1; 12 positions agree with TRBD2. The CDR3 is made up of 18 amino acids. The trim removed 7 bases at V and 0 bases at J, leaving 10 bases unmatched. Germline-derived CDR1 and CDR2 are LGHNA and YNFKEQ. CDR3 sequence reads: CASTRLAGAVLSYNEQFF. CDR3 coding DNA: TGTGCCAGCACGCGACTAGCGGGGGCCGTACTCTCCTACAATGAGCAGTTCTTC.

The gene calls are TRBV9 and TRBJ2-1; no clear D gene. Germline assignment: CDR1 SGDLS and CDR2 YYNGEE. This CDR3 comprises 15 residues. Trimming cost V 0 bases and J 9 bases, with 16 bases left between them. Written as DNA, the CDR3 is TGTGCCAGCAGCGTAGGTCAGGTAGATCTCGGTGAGCAGTTCTTC. It specifies CASSVGQVDLGEQFF.

The chain joins TRBV6-5 to TRBJ2-7; D is perhaps TRBD1 (5 bases). Germline CDR1 and CDR2: MNHEY and SVGAGI. The length of the CDR3 is 14 residues. Deletions cut 7 bases from V and 0 bases from J, with 13 bases between. CDR3 region: CASIRAGLSYEQYF. CDR3 in DNA: TGTGCCAGCATCAGGGCAGGGCTCTCCTACGAGCAGTACTTC.

The V call is TRBV28, the J call TRBJ1-1, with 12 nucleotides matching TRBD1. The CDR3 spans 19 residues. Germline assignment: CDR1 MDHEN and CDR2 SYDVKM. Germline trimming cut 4 bases from V and 0 bases from J; bases unmatched to any gene: 12. The CDR3 DNA follows: TGTGCCAGCAGTTCCCCATCTTGGGGGACAGGGGGCATGAACACTGAAGCTTTCTTT. Its translation: CASSSPSWGTGGMNTEAFF.

In its sample, this clone was seen a few times. The chain is built from TRBV27 and TRBJ1-6; 11 bases are shared with TRBD1. The CDR3 contains 15 residues. Trimming cost V 5 bases and J 8 bases; bases outside gene matches: 5. Germline-derived CDR1 and CDR2 are MNHEY and SMNVEV (reference sequence). Written as DNA, the CDR3 is TGTGCCAGCAGTCCACGGACAGGGGGCGATTCACCCCTCCACTTT. Encoded protein: CASSPRTGGDSPLHF.

Written as DNA, the CDR3 is TGCGCCAGCAGCGATCCCCGGGGGAAGGGGGAGACCCAGTACTTC. Its translation is CASSDPRGKGETQYF. V gene TRBV5-1 combines with J gene TRBJ2-5; D is perhaps TRBD2 (6 bases). The V gene lost 4 bases and the J gene lost 5 bases, with 18 bases spanning the gap. CDR1 is SGHRS and CDR2 is YFSETQ in the germline V gene. CDR3 length: 15 amino acids.

The V gene is TRBV19, the J gene TRBJ1-2; D ambiguous. The CDR3 extends over 13 amino acids. V gave up 5 bases and J gave up 0 bases, with 7 bases separating them. CDR1 and CDR2 from the germline V gene are LNHDA and SQIVND (reference sequence). The CDR3 protein is CASSDNANYGYTF. CDR3 coding DNA: TGTGCCAGTAGTGACAATGCTAACTATGGCTACACCTTC.

The rearrangement joins TRBV19 to TRBJ2-7; TRBD1 matches at 9 bases. This CDR3 has 14 residues. Trimming removed 5 bases from V and 3 bases from J; junction bases left unmatched: 5. CDR1 is LNHDA, CDR2 SQIVND, per germline (reference sequence). In nucleotides, the CDR3 is TGTGCCAGTAGTCTGGGACAGGGTATCTACGAGCAGTACTTC. The encoded protein is CASSLGQGIYEQYF.

V is TRBV28 and J is TRBJ1-1; D unresolved. This CDR3 has 12 amino acids. Trimming stripped 3 bases from V and 6 bases from J, with 8 bases between. The germline CDR1 and CDR2 sequences are MDHEN and SYDVKM. DNA of the CDR3: TGTGCCAGCAGTTTGGGCAAACCTGAAGCTTTCTTT. It specifies CASSLGKPEAFF.

This clone was seen only a few times. The rearrangement links TRBV5-1 to TRBJ2-7; D is unresolved. The CDR3 sequence is 13 residues long. Germline V lookup: CDR1 SGHRS, CDR2 YFSETQ. Trimming left V 1 base short and J 5 bases short, with 10 bases between. The CDR3 region has the DNA TGCGCCAGCAGCTTGCGTTTACAAGACGAGCAGTACTTC. Protein sequence: CASSLRLQDEQYF.

The chain combines TRBV5-1 with TRBJ2-1; D is perhaps TRBD2 (5 bases). V was cut by 0 bases and J by 12 bases, with 13 bases left in between. In germline, CDR1 is SGHRS, CDR2 YFSETQ. The CDR3 sequence is 13 residues long. This CDR3 is CASSLAFGDRQFF. The DNA of the CDR3 is TGCGCCAGCAGCTTGGCCTTCGGGGATAGGCAGTTCTTC.

This chain uses TRBV30 with TRBJ2-7; 8 bases agree with TRBD1. The CDR3 has 13 residues. Losses at the gene ends were 6 bases for V and 0 bases for J; bases not matched to a gene: 4. Germline CDR1 reads GTSNPN; CDR2 reads SVGIG (reference sequence). CDR3 bases: TGTGCCTGCGGGGACAGGTTCTCCTACGAGCAGTACTTC. This sequence encodes CACGDRFSYEQYF.

V usage is TRBV5-8 and J usage is TRBJ2-5; 9 bases match TRBD1. V trimming: 6 bases; J trimming: 0 bases; junction bases outside the gene matches: 9. There are 16 residues in the CDR3. Germline V CDR1 and CDR2: SGHTS, YDEGEE. CDR3 in amino acids: CASTLAGQGNQETQYF. In DNA form, the CDR3 reads TGTGCCAGCACCCTCGCAGGACAGGGGAACCAAGAGACCCAGTACTTC. The full variable domain, its missing parts supplied by reference TRBV5-8 and TRBJ2-5, is EAGVTQSPTHLIKTRGQQATLRCSPISGHTSVYWYQQALGLGLQFLLWYDEGEERNRGNFPPRFSGRQFPNYSSELNVNALELEDSALYLCASTLAGQGNQETQYFGPGTRLLVL.

This sequence joins TRBV7-6 and TRBJ1-5; no clear D gene. Germline CDR1 and CDR2: SGHVS and FNYEAQ. The CDR3 spans 14 residues. The V and J ends lost 5 bases and 6 bases respectively, with 14 bases between them. The CDR3 loop is CASSPTTGSQPQHF. The DNA of the CDR3 is TGTGCCAGCAGCCCTACTACGGGGAGTCAGCCCCAGCATTTT.

V usage is TRBV19 and J usage is TRBJ1-2, with TRBD1 as a possible D gene (5 bases). The CDR3 extends over 13 amino acids. The V gene's germline CDR1 is LNHDA and CDR2 SQIVND (reference sequence). The germline V and J ends were trimmed by 0 bases and 7 bases, with 9 bases remaining between them. CDR3 sequence: CASSIERRGGYTF. The CDR3 DNA is TGTGCCAGTAGTATAGAGAGGAGGGGTGGCTACACCTTC.

This chain joins TRBV7-6 and TRBJ1-1, with TRBD1 matching over 9 bases. The CDR3 is 15 amino acids. Germline CDR1 is SGHVS and CDR2 is FNYEAQ. V lost 1 base and J lost 4; bases outside the gene matches: 4. This chain's CDR3 is CASSLGGQGTTEAFF. The CDR3 DNA reads as TGTGCCAGCAGCTTAGGAGGACAGGGGACCACTGAAGCTTTCTTT.

V and J are TRBV7-9 and TRBJ1-6; no firm D call. V was clipped by 0 bases and J by 8 bases, with 11 bases between them. The CDR3 spans 15 residues. From germline, CDR1 is SEHNR and CDR2 FQNEAQ (reference sequence). The CDR3 DNA reads as TGTGCCAGCAGCTTAGCGCCGGGGATGGATTCACCCCTCCACTTT. This encodes CASSLAPGMDSPLHF.

The chain links TRBV4-3 to TRBJ1-2, with TRBD1 matching over 11 bases. CDR3 size: 13 residues. Per germline, CDR1 LGHNA and CDR2 YSLEER. With 3 bases clipped from V and 6 bases from J, the junction kept 0 bases outside the gene matches. CDR3 region: CASSQDRGHGYTF. Here the CDR3 DNA reads TGCGCCAGCAGCCAGGACAGGGGGCATGGCTACACCTTC.

The sample holds one count of this clone. As DNA, the CDR3 is TGTGCCACCAGCAACAGGGGCAGGGGGGCCACTGAAGCTTTCTTT. Translated: CATSNRGRGATEAFF. The chain is built from TRBV15 and TRBJ1-1; 7 bases fit TRBD1. Looked up from germline, CDR1 is LNHNV and CDR2 is YYDKDF (reference sequence). The CDR3 is 15 residues long. Germline trimming cut 4 bases from V and 4 bases from J; bases unmatched to any gene: 9.

In nucleotides, the CDR3 is TGTGCCAGCAGCGCTCCTAATGGCAGGGGGTACTATGGCTACACCTTC. It codes for CASSAPNGRGYYGYTF. The chain links TRBV5-8 to TRBJ1-2, with 7 nucleotides matching TRBD1. Germline assignment: CDR1 SGHTS and CDR2 YDEGEE. Trimming removed 4 bases from V and 3 bases from J; junction bases left unmatched: 12. The CDR3 is 16 residues long.

This clone was seen only once. The chain joins TRBV20-1 to TRBJ2-1; D unresolved. The CDR3 has 13 residues. Trimming pared 3 bases from V and 2 bases from J, leaving 8 bases between. Germline V gene data show CDR1 as DFQATT and CDR2 as SNEGSKA (reference sequence). CDR3 coding DNA: TGCAGTGCTAGTGCCTCTACCTACAATGAGCAGTTCTTC. Amino acid sequence: CSASASTYNEQFF.

The chain links TRBV7-3 to TRBJ2-5, with D perhaps matching TRBD2 (6 bases). The CDR3 spans 13 residues. Trimming left V 1 base short and J 5 bases short, with 8 bases between. The germline V gene encodes CDR1 SGHTA and CDR2 FQGTGA. The CDR3 here is CASSLKAGETQYF. DNA for the CDR3: TGTGCCAGCAGCTTAAAGGCGGGGGAGACCCAGTACTTC.

The chain employs TRBV3-1 (or the pseudogene TRBV3-2) and TRBJ2-5; 13 positions agree with TRBD2. This CDR3 has 17 residues. CDR1 and CDR2 from the germline V gene are LGHDT and YNNKEL (reference sequence). The V and J ends lost 4 bases and 1 base, in that order; junction bases with no gene match: 6. The CDR3 spells CASSPLAGGLLQETQYF. CDR3 in DNA: TGTGCCAGCAGCCCACTAGCGGGGGGGCTTCTCCAAGAGACCCAGTACTTC.

This clone has just a few counts. Other DNA sequences of this sample code for an identical CDR3. The V gene is TRBV4-1, the J gene TRBJ2-1, with a tentative D call TRBD1 (5 bases). Trimming took 1 base from V and 0 from J, leaving 10 bases between them. The CDR3 is made up of 16 amino acids. Germline V gene data show CDR1 as MGHRA and CDR2 as YSYEKL. CDR3 region: CASSQVDILSYNEQFF. CDR3 nucleotides: TGCGCCAGCAGCCAAGTGGACATACTCTCCTACAATGAGCAGTTCTTC.